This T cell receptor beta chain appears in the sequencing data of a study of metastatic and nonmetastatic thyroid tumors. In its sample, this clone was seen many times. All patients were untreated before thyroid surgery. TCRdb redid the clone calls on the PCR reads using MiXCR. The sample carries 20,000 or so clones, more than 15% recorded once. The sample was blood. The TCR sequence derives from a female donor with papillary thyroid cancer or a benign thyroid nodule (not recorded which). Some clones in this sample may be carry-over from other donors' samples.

CDR3 in DNA: TGTGCCAGCAGCGTAGATCAGGGCGGGGGCACTGAAGCTTTCTTT. The encoded protein is CASSVDQGGGTEAFF. The chain carries TRBV9 and TRBJ1-1; weak D call: TRBD1 (5 bases). The V gene lost 0 bases and the J gene lost 4 bases, with 13 bases spanning the gap. The CDR3 spans 15 residues. Looked up from germline, CDR1 is SGDLS and CDR2 is YYNGEE.